This TCR beta chain is from a study of shared clonotypes between healthy human individuals. Terminally differentiated effector memory CD45RA+ cells were left out of the naive CD8 fraction, which was CD45RO-negative and positively selected for CCR7. Germline CDR1 and CDR2: WNHNN and SYGVQD (reference sequence). This CDR3 has 18 residues. After removal of 0 bases from V and 5 bases from J, the junction contained 9 bases not matched to a gene. TCRdb's copy holds only in-frame clones and misses some; the assay was immunoSEQ multiplex PCR. Of under 600,000 clones listed, 95% to 98% are singletons. This receptor was obtained from a man aged 25-40 years in good health. The chain uses TRBV10-1 and TRBJ2-6; 8 bases map to TRBD1. The sequenced sample was naive CD8+ T cells sorted from blood. The CDR3 nucleotides are TGCGCCAGCAGTGAGTCGACAGGGGACCCGATTAGGGCCAACGTCCTGACTTTC. Protein: CASSESTGDPIRANVLTF.